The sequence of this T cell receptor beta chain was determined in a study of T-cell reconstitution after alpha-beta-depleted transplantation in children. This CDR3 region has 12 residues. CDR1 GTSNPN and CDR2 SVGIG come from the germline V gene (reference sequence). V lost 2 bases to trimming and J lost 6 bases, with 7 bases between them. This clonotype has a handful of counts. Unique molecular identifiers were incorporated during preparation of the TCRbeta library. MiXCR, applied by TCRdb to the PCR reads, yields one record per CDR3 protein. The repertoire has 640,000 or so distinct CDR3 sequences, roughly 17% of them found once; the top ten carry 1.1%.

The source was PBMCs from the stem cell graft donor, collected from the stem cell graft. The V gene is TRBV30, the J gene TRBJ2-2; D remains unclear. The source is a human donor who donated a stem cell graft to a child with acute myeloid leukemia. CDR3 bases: TGTGCCTGGAGTCGAAGGGCCGGGGAGCTGTTTTTT. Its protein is CAWSRRAGELFF.